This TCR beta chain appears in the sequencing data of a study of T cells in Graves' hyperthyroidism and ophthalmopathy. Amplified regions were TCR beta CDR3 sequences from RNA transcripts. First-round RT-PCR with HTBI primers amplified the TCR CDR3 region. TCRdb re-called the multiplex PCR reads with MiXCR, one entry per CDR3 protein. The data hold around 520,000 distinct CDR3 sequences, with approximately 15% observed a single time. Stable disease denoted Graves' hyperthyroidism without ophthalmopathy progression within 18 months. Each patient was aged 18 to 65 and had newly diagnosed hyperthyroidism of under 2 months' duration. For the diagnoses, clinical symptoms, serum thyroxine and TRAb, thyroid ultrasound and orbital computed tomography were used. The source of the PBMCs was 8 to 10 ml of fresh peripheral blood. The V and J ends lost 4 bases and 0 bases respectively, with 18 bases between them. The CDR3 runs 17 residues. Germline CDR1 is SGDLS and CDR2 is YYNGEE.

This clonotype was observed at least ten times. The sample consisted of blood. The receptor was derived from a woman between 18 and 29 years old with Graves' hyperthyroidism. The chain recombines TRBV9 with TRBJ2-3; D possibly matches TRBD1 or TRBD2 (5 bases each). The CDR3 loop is CASSPLGDASSTDTQYF. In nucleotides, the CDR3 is TGTGCCAGCAGCCCCCTCGGGGACGCCTCTAGCACAGATACGCAGTATTTT.